This T cell receptor (beta chain) came from a study of cytomegalovirus exposure and HLA in healthy donors. V dropped 0 bases and J dropped 4; count of bases not matched to a gene: 7. CDR3 length equals 16 residues. Germline-derived CDR1 and CDR2 are MGHRA and YSYEKL. Regarding the study as a whole: An analysis done earlier found most TCR beta V segments productive about 87% or about 30% of the time.

In the PCR, 60 Vbeta and 13 Jbeta primers were used. Sequencing was performed with immunoSEQ multiplex PCR; in TCRdb, only in-frame clones are kept and a portion is missing. This repertoire includes some 150,000 clones. Turning to this clone: Its specificity is not known.

The sample comprised PBMCs. This TCR derives from a woman aged 18-29 years in good health and CMV-seronegative. This rearrangement joins TRBV4-1 to TRBJ2-3; 7 bases agree with TRBD2. The DNA for the CDR3 is TGCGCCAGCAGCCAAGAATTTGCGGGAGTGTCAGATACGCAGTATTTT. This translates into CASSQEFAGVSDTQYF.